This TCR beta chain comes out of a study of molecular identifiers for immune sequencing clone quantification. Regarding the study as a whole: In naive cells, under 1% of molecules belonged to clones above 20 RNA copies, against over 99% in effector cells.

The germline gives CDR1 SQVTM, CDR2 ANQGSEA. The CDR3 has 14 residues. With 2 bases removed from V and 3 bases from J, the gap between germline ends came to 13 bases. In the case of this clonotype: What it binds is not known.

Bulk TCR library preparation followed previously described methods with listed TCR primers. TCRdb called the PCR reads again in MiXCR, with one record for every CDR3 protein. The repertoire holds some 590,000 distinct CDR3 sequences, with roughly 23% as singletons. When naive CD8 T cells were sorted, they were gated as CD8+CD4-CCR7+CD45RA+. The rearrangement links TRBV29-1 to TRBJ1-2; tentative D call: TRBD1 (5 bases). This TCR was recovered from a human donor in good health. Some libraries in this study had Jurkat cell RNA spiked in. The sample taken for sequencing was naive CD8+ T cells from blood, with Jurkat cell RNA spiked in. Subset here: FACS-sorted CD8+CD4-CCR7+CD45RA+ naive T cells. CDR3 region: CSVESGRADYGYTF. As DNA, the CDR3 is TGCAGCGTTGAATCCGGCAGGGCAGACTATGGCTACACCTTC.